This TCR beta chain was sequenced for a study of blood T cells in healthy people across ages. This clonotype was counted a few times. Its cognate antigen is unknown. Study-wide results and limits: From one million sequenced T cells, diversity estimates were lower bounds. Roughly linear age-related decline in beta diversity appeared, significant by age around 38.

Germline V gives CDR1 LGHDT, CDR2 YNNKEL (reference sequence). V dropped 0 bases and J dropped 8 bases, with 13 bases sitting between them. CDR3 size: 14 residues. The second PCR ran roughly 6 to 11 cycles with a sample-barcoded 5' primer and J-beta primers. MiXCR, run by TCRdb on the 5' RACE reads, gives a single entry per CDR3 protein. The sample carries some 880,000 distinct CDR3 sequences, around 36% recorded once. Material for sequencing was blood. This receptor was obtained from a man aged 18 to 35 in good health. This chain joins TRBV3-1 and TRBJ1-1; D remains unclear. DNA for the CDR3: TGTGCCAGCAGCCAAGATGTGAGATTAGAAGAAGCTTTCTTT. Protein: CASSQDVRLEEAFF.